The source of this TCR beta chain is a study of patients and donors after allogeneic stem cell transplantation. The sample holds a few counts of this clonotype. CDR3 length: 13 amino acids. The V and J ends lost 0 bases and 7 bases, in that order; junction bases with no gene match: 3. Germline CDR1 is GTSNPN and CDR2 is SVGIG (reference sequence). TCRdb ran MiXCR on the RT-PCR reads and lists one entry per CDR3 protein. The table has hundreds of thousands of distinct CDR3 sequences, approximately 16% seen once. The rearrangement uses TRBV30 and TRBJ1-5; 7 nucleotides agree with TRBD1. Sequenced sample: blood, either unsorted or a sorted T cell fraction (not recorded which). The TCR comes from a human donor who was either an allogeneic HSCT recipient or a stem cell or donor lymphocyte infusion donor (not recorded which). It is not recorded whose cells these are; they may come from a transplant donor. CDR3 in DNA: TGTGCCTGGAGTGTACAGGGGTGGCAGCCCCAGCATTTT. Protein: CAWSVQGWQPQHF.